One and the same sample provided the 5 T cell receptor beta chains below, sequenced in a study of neurological immune-mediated disorders. MiXCR was run by TCRdb on the 5' RACE reads, yielding one entry per CDR3 protein. The table records more than 35,000 distinct CDR3 sequences, roughly 6% of them present only once. The sample comprised CD4+ T cells from blood. These receptor sequences come from a woman aged 40 to 49 in good health.

This CDR3 reads CSALSGTGDQYSNQPQHF. The CDR3 region has the DNA TGCAGTGCTCTCTCCGGGACAGGGGATCAGTATAGCAATCAGCCCCAGCATTTT. The chain links TRBV20-1 to TRBJ1-5; 10 nucleotides match TRBD1. Germline CDR1 and CDR2: DFQATT and SNEGSKA (reference sequence). The CDR3 consists of 18 residues. V shed 5 bases, J shed 0 bases, and the junction held 13 bases outside the gene matches.

In this sample, this clonotype turned up many times. The V call is TRBV28, the J call TRBJ2-5; 13 bases map to TRBD2. Germline lookup yields CDR1 MDHEN and CDR2 SYDVKM. V was clipped by 5 bases and J by 9 bases; unmatched bases: 12. This CDR3 spans 16 amino acids. CDR3 DNA: TGTGCCAGCAGTCCTACCGGGACTAGCGGGACCTCCCCCCAGTACTTC. Translated: CASSPTGTSGTSPQYF.

The chain employs TRBV10-3 and TRBJ1-2; TRBD1 matches at 12 bases. CDR1 ENHRY and CDR2 SYGVKD come from the germline V gene. With V trimmed by 2 bases and J by 8 bases, 9 bases remained unmatched. This CDR3 comprises 16 residues. CDR3 protein: CAISEPGQGASGGYTF. In nucleotides, the CDR3 is TGTGCCATCAGTGAGCCGGGACAGGGGGCATCAGGGGGCTACACCTTC.

In this sample, this clonotype turned up many times. The V and J genes are TRBV7-2 and TRBJ2-1, with 11 nucleotides matching TRBD2. V was pared by 5 bases and J by 9 bases, with 15 bases of the junction left unmatched. The germline gives CDR1 SGHTA, CDR2 FQGNSA. The CDR3 is made up of 17 amino acids. Here the CDR3 DNA reads TGTGCCAGCAGCCCAATGGCACTAGCGGGAGTGAAGGGTGAGCAGTTCTTC. Its protein is CASSPMALAGVKGEQFF.

This clonotype was counted many times. The chain carries TRBV5-1 and TRBJ2-7; maybe TRBD1 (5 bases). Trimming cost V 7 bases and J 3 bases, with 11 bases left between them. The germline V gene encodes CDR1 SGHRS and CDR2 YFSETQ. The CDR3 contains 12 residues. This CDR3 reads CASAEQDYEQYF. The CDR3 DNA reads TGCGCCAGCGCGGAACAGGACTACGAGCAGTACTTC.